The present entry profiles one T cell receptor (beta chain) with its context. This sample is drawn from a study of blood T cell repertoires in COVID-19. As for the study in general: Samples representing acute and convalescent COVID-19 were sourced from the United States, Italy and Spain. Sample material is recorded as cDNA or gDNA derived from T cells, B-cell-depleted T cells, or PBMCs.

V lost 0 bases and J 3 bases, leaving 19 bases between the germline ends. The CDR3 totals 17 residues. Germline V gene data show CDR1 as SGDLS and CDR2 as YYNGEE. In the authors' methods: Reference gene primer amplification gave nucleated cell count estimates. Repertoires were generated with immunoSEQ multiplex PCR, while TCRdb's copy carries only in-frame clones and drops some. The V and J calls and clone size come from that table; D and trimming were worked out from the DNA. Of about 74,000 clones in the sample, roughly four fifths were seen once. This chain uses TRBV9 with TRBJ2-7; maybe TRBD1 (6 bases). Sample: peripheral blood. This TCR came from a man between 65 and 85 years old with active or convalescent COVID-19. CDR3 in DNA: TGTGCCAGCAGCGTAGGAGTTGCGGACAGCCGAGACTACGAGCAGTACTTC. This translates into CASSVGVADSRDYEQYF.